Sequencing of this T cell receptor (beta chain) was carried out in a study of T cell responses to AZD1222 COVID-19 vaccine. About this clone itself: The antigen is unknown.

Method: immunoSEQ multiplex PCR; TCRdb's copy keeps in-frame clones and lacks some. Of 150,000 to 200,000 clones in the sample, over 80% are singletons; the top ten hold 2.5% to 3%. The germline V gene has CDR1 SGHKS and CDR2 YYEKEE (reference sequence). The CDR3 sequence is 14 residues long. V gave up 2 bases and J gave up 3 bases, with 9 bases separating them. Study results and caveats: Donors in the cohort were predominantly white British and more often female, and clonal diversity was possibly underestimated. Among those given AZD1222, only five or six were seropositive at baseline. Repertoire samples came only from after the peak T cell response. The reported proportion of spike-specific TCRs targeting unmutated variant regions was nearly half.

Sample: peripheral blood, taken on day 0 of MenACWY control vaccination. The chain is built from TRBV5-5 and TRBJ1-5, with D unresolved. The source is an adult in good health. DNA for the CDR3: TGTGCCAGCAGCTTTATAGGGAACAATCAGCCCCAGCATTTT. It codes for CASSFIGNNQPQHF.